These 2 T cell receptor beta chains originate from one sample sequenced in a study of cytomegalovirus exposure and HLA in healthy donors. Primers for the PCR totalled 60 Vbeta and 13 Jbeta. Clones were read by immunoSEQ multiplex PCR, and TCRdb kept only the in-frame ones, dropping some. The repertoire holds some 190,000 clones, with roughly 80% as singletons. The sequenced material came from PBMCs. The receptors shown here come from a male donor in good health and CMV-seronegative.

The J gene is TRBJ2-1, the V gene TRBV7-6, with D hard to call. Germline CDR1 and CDR2: SGHVS and FNYEAQ. Deletions cut 5 bases from V and 8 bases from J, with 10 bases between. CDR3 length: 12 amino acids. The CDR3 coding sequence is TGTGCCAGCAGCCCCGCGGCCCATGAGCAGTTCTTC. Protein product: CASSPAAHEQFF.

This clone was found once. The V call is TRBV5-4, the J call TRBJ2-3; D possibly corresponds to TRBD2 (5 bases). Germline CDR1 SGHNT, CDR2 YYREEE (reference sequence). This CDR3 is 14 amino acids long. Trimming took off 4 bases at V and 2 bases at J, with 11 bases between the two ends. The CDR3 DNA follows: TGTGCCAGCAGCACCACTAGAGCCACAGATACGCAGTATTTT. This sequence encodes CASSTTRATDTQYF.